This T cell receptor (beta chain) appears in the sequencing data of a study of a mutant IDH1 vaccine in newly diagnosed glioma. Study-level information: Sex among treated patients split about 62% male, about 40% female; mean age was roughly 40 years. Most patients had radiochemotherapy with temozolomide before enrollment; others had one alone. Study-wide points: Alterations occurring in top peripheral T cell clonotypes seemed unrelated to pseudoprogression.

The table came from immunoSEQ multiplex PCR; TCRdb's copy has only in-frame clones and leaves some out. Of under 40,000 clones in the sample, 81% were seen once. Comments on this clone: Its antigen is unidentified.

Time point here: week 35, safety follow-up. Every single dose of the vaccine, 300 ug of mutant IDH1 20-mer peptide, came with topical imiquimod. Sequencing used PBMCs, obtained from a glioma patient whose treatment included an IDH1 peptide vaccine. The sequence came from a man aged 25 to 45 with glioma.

The CDR3 DNA reads as TGTGCCAGCACCTCTGGAAACACCATATATTTT. It yields the protein CASTSGNTIYF. This rearrangement joins TRBV6-1 to TRBJ1-3; D remains unclear. CDR1 and CDR2 (germline): MNHNS, SASEGT. Trimming pared 7 bases from V and 0 bases from J, leaving 1 base between. The CDR3 is 11 residues long.